Each of the 24 T cell receptor beta chains below was sequenced from the same sample in a study of cytomegalovirus exposure and HLA in healthy donors. Sequencing used immunoSEQ multiplex PCR; TCRdb keeps in-frame clones, though not all of them. This repertoire shows roughly 150,000 clones, around 88% found once; its top ten account for 2% to 2.5%. Sequencing used PBMCs. The receptors stem from a woman under 30 in good health and CMV-seronegative.

The chain has TRBV28 and TRBJ1-2; D may be TRBD1 (5 bases). CDR1 is MDHEN and CDR2 is SYDVKM in the germline V gene. The CDR3 sequence is 14 residues long. V was clipped by 3 bases and J by 2 bases, with 10 bases between them. The CDR3 DNA reads TGTGCCAGCAGTTTGGGGGGAGACAACTATGGCTACACCTTC. Translated: CASSLGGDNYGYTF.

This chain's CDR3 is CASSYGQAYMNTEAFF. CDR3 nucleotides: TGCGCCAGCAGCTACGGACAGGCCTACATGAACACTGAAGCTTTCTTT. The J gene is TRBJ1-1, the V gene TRBV5-1; 7 bases are shared with TRBD1. J gave up 0 bases and V 3 bases, and 8 bases lay outside the gene matches. CDR3 size: 16 residues. Germline CDR1 reads SGHRS; CDR2 reads YFSETQ.

This chain's CDR3 is CASSPQTSGTQYF. CDR3 bases: TGTGCCAGCAGCCCCCAGACTAGCGGTACGCAGTATTTT. This rearrangement joins TRBV7-2 to TRBJ2-3, with 9 positions matching TRBD2. The CDR3 runs 13 residues. Germline V gene data show CDR1 as SGHTA and CDR2 as FQGNSA. Trimming cost V 5 bases and J 8 bases; bases outside gene matches: 5. Looking up the rest from reference TRBV7-2 and TRBJ2-3 gives the full variable domain: GAGVSQSPSNKVTEKGKDVELRCDPISGHTALYWYRQSLGQGLEFLIYFQGNSAPDKSGLPSDRFSAERTGGSVSTLTIQRTQQEDSAVYLCASSPQTSGTQYFGPGTRLTVL.

The genes are TRBV27 and TRBJ2-3; TRBD1 might be the D (6 bases). This CDR3 spans 14 amino acids. Germline CDR1 MNHEY, CDR2 SMNVEV (reference sequence). With 6 bases removed from V and 4 bases from J, the gap between germline ends came to 14 bases. CDR3 residues: CASSGPHRADTQYF. The CDR3, as DNA: TGTGCCAGCAGCGGACCTCACAGGGCAGATACGCAGTATTTT.

The rearrangement joins TRBV6-4 to TRBJ2-2; no firm D call. Germline loops: CDR1 MRHNA, CDR2 SNTAGT. V was clipped by 0 bases and J by 8 bases, with 7 bases between them. The length of the CDR3 is 13 residues. CDR3: CASSDSYIGELFF. The CDR3 bases are TGTGCCAGCAGTGACTCATACATAGGGGAGCTGTTTTTT.

The chain employs TRBV27 and TRBJ1-5; no definite D call. Germline V gives CDR1 MNHEY, CDR2 SMNVEV (reference sequence). Between the trimmed V and J ends, which lost 3 bases and 7 bases, there was a span of 16 bases. CDR3 length equals 15 residues. The CDR3 spells CASSFSGNSNQPQHF. CDR3 DNA sequence: TGTGCCAGCAGTTTCTCGGGGAATAGTAACCAGCCCCAGCATTTT.

This clone showed up just once. The V call is TRBV7-2, the J call TRBJ2-7; 9 nucleotides align to TRBD2. Germline V gene lookup returns CDR1 SGHTA and CDR2 FQGNSA. V dropped 5 bases and J dropped 4; count of bases not matched to a gene: 12. This CDR3 is built from 16 residues. In DNA form, the CDR3 reads TGTGCCAGCAGCACGCCCCCGGGACTAGCCTCATACGAGCAGTACTTC. It yields the protein CASSTPPGLASYEQYF.

This chain links TRBV10-1 with TRBJ2-3; possibly TRBD1 for D (5 bases). The CDR3 spans 16 residues. Germline-derived CDR1 and CDR2 are WNHNN and SYGVQD (reference sequence). With 4 bases removed from V and 1 base from J, the gap between germline ends came to 15 bases. The CDR3 nucleotides are TGCGCCAGCAGTGTCTCCAGGGCCCAGGGCACAGATACGCAGTATTTT. This translates into CASSVSRAQGTDTQYF.

The V and J genes are TRBV5-1 and TRBJ1-1, with a tentative D call TRBD1 (5 bases). V was shortened by 4 bases and J by 3 bases, with 13 bases between the two germline ends. The germline V gene has CDR1 SGHRS and CDR2 YFSETQ. This CDR3 comprises 14 residues. CDR3: CASSPLGGDTEAFF. In DNA, the CDR3 is TGCGCCAGCAGCCCCCTCGGGGGGGACACTGAAGCTTTCTTT.

The chain recombines TRBV7-9 with TRBJ2-1; 12 positions match TRBD2. CDR3 length: 15 amino acids. Germline lookup yields CDR1 SEHNR and CDR2 FQNEAQ (reference sequence). The V gene end was trimmed by 4 bases and the J gene end by 8 bases; junction bases not matched to a gene: 6. The CDR3 DNA reads TGTGCCAGCAGCTCCCGGACTAGCGGGGCGGATGAGCAGTTCTTC. It encodes CASSSRTSGADEQFF.

The chain has TRBV5-1 and TRBJ2-1; the match to TRBD2 covers 9 bases. J gave up 4 bases and V 4 bases, and 12 bases lay outside the gene matches. The CDR3 length is 17 residues. The germline gives CDR1 SGHRS, CDR2 YFSETQ. The CDR3 loop reads CASSPAGGGLPYNEQFF. The DNA for the CDR3 is TGCGCCAGCAGCCCCGCGGGGGGGGGACTCCCTTACAATGAGCAGTTCTTC. The whole variable domain, filled in from reference TRBV5-1 and TRBJ2-1, reads KAGVTQTPRYLIKTRGQQVTLSCSPISGHRSVSWYQQTPGQGLQFLFEYFSETQRNKGNFPGRFSGRQFSNSRSEMNVSTLELGDSALYLCASSPAGGGLPYNEQFFGPGTRLTVL.

The chain joins TRBV30 to TRBJ2-2; TRBD1 agrees at 9 bases. CDR3 length: 14 amino acids. Per germline, CDR1 GTSNPN and CDR2 SVGIG (reference sequence). Unmatched junction bases numbered 7, after V lost 4 bases and J lost 7 bases. In DNA, the CDR3 is TGTGCCTGGAACCCGGGACAGGGAATCGGGGAGCTGTTTTTT. Its translation: CAWNPGQGIGELFF.

The chain recombines TRBV7-2 with TRBJ2-3, with a tentative D call TRBD2 (6 bases). CDR3 length equals 13 residues. Germline CDR1 SGHTA, CDR2 FQGNSA. V lost 5 bases, J lost 1 base, and 7 bases lay in between. CDR3 residues: CASSGRRTDTQYF. In DNA, the CDR3 is TGTGCCAGCAGCGGGAGGCGCACAGATACGCAGTATTTT.

Here the CDR3 DNA reads TGTGCCAGCAGCCTGAAGGACAGGGAGGATCCTGAAGCTTTCTTT. Its protein is CASSLKDREDPEAFF. The gene calls are TRBV14 and TRBJ1-1; 8 bases map to TRBD1. The CDR3 has 15 residues. With 4 bases clipped from V and 6 bases from J, the junction kept 10 bases outside the gene matches. The germline gives CDR1 SGHDN, CDR2 FVKESK. Looking up the rest from reference TRBV14 and TRBJ1-1 gives the full variable domain: EAGVTQFPSHSVIEKGQTVTLRCDPISGHDNLYWYRRVMGKEIKFLLHFVKESKQDESGMPNNRFLAERTGGTYSTLKVQPAELEDSGVYFCASSLKDREDPEAFFGQGTRLTVV.

The J gene is TRBJ1-5, the V gene TRBV7-2; D gene uncertain. CDR3 length: 13 amino acids. The V end was cut by 1 base, the J end by 4 bases, with 5 bases between. The germline V gene encodes CDR1 SGHTA and CDR2 FQGNSA. Written as DNA, the CDR3 is TGTGCCAGCAGCTTAGACAGTAATCAGCCCCAGCATTTT. As protein: CASSLDSNQPQHF.

J is TRBJ1-5 and V is TRBV6-5; D remains ambiguous. This CDR3 has 12 residues. Per the germline V gene, CDR1 is MNHEY and CDR2 is SVGAGI. V was pared by 6 bases and J by 3 bases, with 6 bases between. CDR3: CASRSLNQPQHF. For the CDR3, the DNA is TGTGCCAGCAGATCCCTCAATCAGCCCCAGCATTTT.

This chain connects TRBV27 to TRBJ2-7; possibly TRBD1 for D (6 bases). This CDR3 comprises 13 residues. Germline V gene sequence: CDR1 MNHEY, CDR2 SMNVEV (reference sequence). V gave up 0 bases and J gave up 4 bases, with 7 bases separating them. The CDR3 protein is CASSLSDRYEQYF. Written as DNA, the CDR3 is TGTGCCAGCAGTTTATCGGACAGATACGAGCAGTACTTC.

This chain uses TRBV4-2 with TRBJ2-7, with D hard to call. Between the trimmed V and J ends, which lost 0 bases and 2 bases, there was a span of 8 bases. The CDR3 is 14 amino acids. Germline V gene sequence: CDR1 LGHNA, CDR2 YNFKEQ. CDR3 protein: CASSQDNGPYEQYF. CDR3 nucleotides: TGTGCCAGCAGCCAAGATAATGGGCCCTACGAGCAGTACTTC.

The V gene is TRBV28, the J gene TRBJ2-7; TRBD2 matches 9 bases. Germline loops: CDR1 MDHEN, CDR2 SYDVKM. CDR3 length equals 15 residues. The trim removed 2 bases at V and 1 base at J, leaving 3 bases unmatched. CDR3 loop: CASSLALAGSYEQYF. In DNA, the CDR3 is TGTGCCAGCAGTTTAGCGCTAGCGGGGTCCTACGAGCAGTACTTC.

The V and J genes are TRBV7-6 and TRBJ2-3, with D hard to call. With 3 bases removed from V and 2 bases from J, the gap between germline ends came to 6 bases. The CDR3 runs to 13 residues. From germline, CDR1 is SGHVS and CDR2 FNYEAQ. Here the CDR3 DNA reads TGTGCCAGCAGCTTGGCCCCCACAGATACGCAGTATTTT. Its protein is CASSLAPTDTQYF.

The chain carries TRBV5-1 and TRBJ2-2; unclear D gene. Germline lookup yields CDR1 SGHRS and CDR2 YFSETQ. With 1 base removed from V and 3 bases from J, the gap between germline ends came to 10 bases. CDR3 length: 15 residues. This chain's CDR3 is CASSLSMADTGELFF. For the CDR3, the DNA is TGCGCCAGCAGCTTGAGCATGGCGGACACCGGGGAGCTGTTTTTT.

The chain carries TRBV29-1 and TRBJ1-1; the D is unclear. Deletions cut 7 bases from V and 4 bases from J, with 7 bases between. This CDR3 region has 10 residues. The germline CDR1 and CDR2 sequences are SQVTM and ANQGSEA. The CDR3 DNA follows: TGCAGCGCCCACTCCACTGAAGCTTTCTTT. This sequence encodes CSAHSTEAFF.

This clone appeared once. V is TRBV9 and J is TRBJ2-7; weak D call: TRBD1 (5 bases). The CDR3 is 15 amino acids. Germline lookup yields CDR1 SGDLS and CDR2 YYNGEE. With 0 bases removed from V and 0 bases from J, the gap between germline ends came to 10 bases. CDR3: CASSVGPQGSYEQYF. The CDR3 DNA reads as TGTGCCAGCAGCGTAGGCCCCCAGGGCTCCTACGAGCAGTACTTC.

The chain recombines TRBV6-1 with TRBJ2-5, with 11 bases that match TRBD2. There are 17 residues in the CDR3. The trim removed 4 bases at V and 4 bases at J, leaving 11 bases unmatched. Germline lookup yields CDR1 MNHNS and CDR2 SASEGT. The DNA for the CDR3 is TGTGCCAGCAGTGTGCTAGCGGGAGGTATTAGAAGAGAGACCCAGTACTTC. Residues: CASSVLAGGIRRETQYF.